This record concerns one TCR beta chain sequence. The data derive from a study of blood T cell repertoires in COVID-19. The wider study: T cells, B-cell-depleted T cells, or PBMCs supplied cDNA or gDNA.

V lost 6 bases to trimming and J lost 4 bases; unmatched junction nucleotides: 7. This CDR3 has 15 amino acids. Per germline, CDR1 SGHAT and CDR2 FQNNGV. The table came from immunoSEQ multiplex PCR; TCRdb's copy has only in-frame clones and leaves some out. Of fewer than 150,000 clones listed, 77% are singletons. Material: peripheral blood. The V gene is TRBV11-2, the J gene TRBJ2-5; TRBD1 matches at 11 bases. This clonotype was obtained from a man older than 75 with acute or convalescent COVID-19. CDR3 DNA: TGTGCCAGCAGGGGACAGGGGGATACCTCAGAGACCCAGTACTTC. It yields the protein CASRGQGDTSETQYF.